The clone carrying this T cell receptor beta chain was detected only once. The data are from a study of T cell responses to AZD1222 COVID-19 vaccine. The CDR3 is 16 residues long. Germline CDR1 is LNHDA and CDR2 is SQIVND (reference sequence). The ends were cut back, 0 bases at V and 1 base at J, with 9 bases in the middle. Here immunoSEQ multiplex PCR was the method, and the copy in TCRdb shows in-frame clones only, minus some. The data hold about 210,000 clones, with around 94% observed a single time. The receptor comes from an adult who received the MenACWY meningococcal vaccine as a control. The chain has TRBV19 and TRBJ2-2; possible D gene TRBD2, 6 bases. The sample was peripheral blood, taken 28 days after the second dose of the MenACWY control vaccine. CDR3 loop: CASSIDGGGNTGELFF. The CDR3 nucleotides read TGTGCCAGTAGTATAGACGGGGGAGGGAACACCGGGGAGCTGTTTTTT.